Included here is one T cell receptor (beta chain) sequence, with context. This CDR3 is 15 amino acids long. Trimming removed 8 bases from V and 2 bases from J, with 16 bases in between. The germline V gene has CDR1 MNHEY and CDR2 SVGAGI. These data originate in a study of blood T cell repertoires in COVID-19. Study-level background: Acute-phase and convalescent COVID-19 samples originated in the United States, Italy and Spain. PBMCs, B-cell-depleted T cells, or T cells provided the cDNA or gDNA that made up the material.

Produced via immunoSEQ multiplex PCR; TCRdb's table is partial and in-frame only. Of about 140,000 clones detected, roughly 80% appear once; the ten largest clones hold more than 7%. This chain links TRBV6-5 with TRBJ1-5, with TRBD1 as a possible D gene (6 bases). This clonotype originated in a human donor in a cohort sampled during active COVID-19. Sequenced input: peripheral blood. CDR3 region: CASGQGLGGNQPQHF. The CDR3 DNA reads TGTGCCAGCGGGCAGGGGCTAGGAGGCAATCAGCCCCAGCATTTT.